These 18 T cell receptor beta chains originate from one sample sequenced in a study of T cells in localized non-small cell lung cancer. Assay: immunoSEQ multiplex PCR; the TCRdb copy retains only in-frame clones and omits some. The table lists about 32,000 clones, over 75% of them singletons. The sample consisted of peripheral blood mononuclear cells, taken before any cancer treatment. These TCRs come from a woman aged 40 to 75 with stage III lung adenocarcinoma.

This sequence joins TRBV27 and TRBJ2-7; D remains ambiguous. V was clipped by 5 bases and J by 0 bases, with 8 bases between them. This CDR3 is 13 amino acids long. CDR1 is MNHEY, CDR2 SMNVEV, per germline (reference sequence). CDR3 coding DNA: TGTGCCAGCAGTAACGGTTTCTCCTACGAGCAGTACTTC. Protein sequence: CASSNGFSYEQYF.

The chain combines TRBV7-2 with TRBJ2-5, with TRBD2 identical over 11 bases. Germline V lookup: CDR1 SGHTA, CDR2 FQGNSA. The CDR3 length is 16 residues. V gave up 1 base and J gave up 5 bases; unmatched junction bases: 6. The CDR3 DNA follows: TGTGCCAGCAGCTTAGTGGTAGCGGGAGGGCGTGAGACCCAGTACTTC. Translation gives CASSLVVAGGRETQYF. Complete variable domain (other parts from reference TRBV7-2 and TRBJ2-5): GAGVSQSPSNKVTEKGKDVELRCDPISGHTALYWYRQSLGQGLEFLIYFQGNSAPDKSGLPSDRFSAERTGGSVSTLTIQRTQQEDSAVYLCASSLVVAGGRETQYFGPGTRLLVL.

This rearrangement joins TRBV6-4 to TRBJ1-3, with D perhaps matching TRBD1 (6 bases). Germline loops: CDR1 MRHNA, CDR2 SNTAGT. Trimming left V 4 bases short and J 4 bases short, with 29 bases between. The CDR3 is 20 residues long. In DNA form, the CDR3 reads TGTGCCAGCAGTGCCCAGGAGGGGGGACACCAGGTGTTAGTAGGAAACACCATATATTTT. This codes for CASSAQEGGHQVLVGNTIYF.

The chain has TRBV7-3 and TRBJ2-5; D ambiguous. The end of the DNA fits TRBJ2-7 better, so the J call may be wrong. The CDR3 runs to 13 residues. Per germline, CDR1 SGHTA and CDR2 FQGTGA. The CDR3 is CASSLWSGREQYF. The CDR3 DNA reads TGTGCCAGCAGCTTATGGTCAGGACGCGAGCAGTACTTC.

The rearrangement joins TRBV4-2 to TRBJ1-2; a weak D match, TRBD1 (6 bases). The CDR3 runs 15 residues. CDR1 and CDR2 (germline): LGHNA, YNFKEQ. V lost 0 bases and J 4 bases, leaving 12 bases between the germline ends. The CDR3 loop is CASSQDRGGAYGYTF. The CDR3 DNA reads as TGTGCCAGCAGCCAAGATCGGGGGGGCGCCTATGGCTACACCTTC.

In its sample, this clone was seen a few times. V is TRBV2 and J is TRBJ2-3, with D possibly TRBD2 on 5 matching bases. V was cut by 2 bases and J by 5 bases, with 8 bases left in between. The length of the CDR3 is 13 residues. Per germline, CDR1 SNHLY and CDR2 FYNNEI. The CDR3 region is CASSENRGDTQYF. For the CDR3, the DNA is TGTGCCAGCAGTGAAAACCGGGGAGATACGCAGTATTTT.

The rearrangement links TRBV7-3 to TRBJ2-7; TRBD1 might be the D (6 bases). With 5 bases removed from V and 0 bases from J, the gap between germline ends came to 17 bases. The CDR3 sequence is 16 residues long. Germline V gives CDR1 SGHTA, CDR2 FQGTGA. The CDR3 bases are TGTGCCAGCAGCCCTACCCGACAGGCGAGCTCCTACGAGCAGTACTTC. Translation: CASSPTRQASSYEQYF. The full variable domain, its missing parts supplied by reference TRBV7-3 and TRBJ2-7, is GAGVSQTPSNKVTEKGKYVELRCDPISGHTALYWYRQSLGQGPEFLIYFQGTGAADDSGLPNDRFFAVRPEGSVSTLKIQRTERGDSAVYLCASSPTRQASSYEQYFGPGTRLTVT.

The chain couples TRBV15 to TRBJ2-1; TRBD1 might be the D (7 bases). The CDR3 has 19 residues. The V end lost 4 bases, the J end lost 3 bases, and 25 bases lay between the germline ends. Germline loops: CDR1 LNHNV, CDR2 YYDKDF (reference sequence). CDR3 sequence (DNA): TGTGCCACCAGCATTAGGACAGGAGCCCAGGGACTTGTCTACAATGAGCAGTTCTTC. Its protein product is CATSIRTGAQGLVYNEQFF. Based on the CDR3 plus reference TRBV15 and TRBJ2-1, the full variable domain is DAMVIQNPRYQVTQFGKPVTLSCSQTLNHNVMYWYQQKSSQAPKLLFHYYDKDFNNEADTPDNFQSRRPNTSFCFLDIRSPGLGDTAMYLCATSIRTGAQGLVYNEQFFGPGTRLTVL.

This chain connects TRBV2 to TRBJ1-1, with D possibly matching TRBD1 (5 bases). In germline, CDR1 is SNHLY, CDR2 FYNNEI. The CDR3 loop spans 13 amino acids. Trimming took 5 bases from V and 3 from J, leaving 10 bases between them. As DNA, the CDR3 is TGTGCCAGCAGTTCAGGGTGGCACACTGAAGCTTTCTTT. Encoded protein: CASSSGWHTEAFF.

The chain joins TRBV6-1 to TRBJ2-3, with 14 bases matching TRBD2. CDR3 length: 14 residues. V lost 8 bases to trimming and J lost 8 bases; unmatched junction nucleotides: 6. In germline, CDR1 is MNHNS, CDR2 SASEGT. Here the CDR3 DNA reads TGTGCCAGCGGACTAGCGGGAGGAGGGGGTACGCAGTATTTT. It translates to CASGLAGGGGTQYF.

The chain is built from TRBV6-1 and TRBJ2-7; unclear D gene. This CDR3 is 12 amino acids long. Germline assignment: CDR1 MNHNS and CDR2 SASEGT. With 2 bases removed from V and 6 bases from J, the gap between germline ends came to 8 bases. CDR3 protein: CASSESRSEQYF. The CDR3 DNA follows: TGTGCCAGCAGTGAATCGCGTAGCGAGCAGTACTTC.

V is TRBV5-1 and J is TRBJ1-2, with D unclear. The germline CDR1 and CDR2 sequences are SGHRS and YFSETQ. CDR3 length equals 13 residues. The V end lost 4 bases, the J end lost 2 bases, and 9 bases lay between the germline ends. CDR3 bases: TGCGCCAGCAGCCCCAGTGGGAACTATGGCTACACCTTC. Amino acids: CASSPSGNYGYTF.

The gene calls are TRBV13 and TRBJ2-2; the D is unclear. Germline loops: CDR1 PRHDT, CDR2 FYEKMQ (reference sequence). V shed 4 bases and J shed 3 bases, with 9 bases lying between them. There are 14 residues in the CDR3. The CDR3 coding sequence is TGTGCCAGCAGCTCTCAGGTCGACACCGGGGAGCTGTTTTTT. Its translation: CASSSQVDTGELFF. Using reference TRBV13 and TRBJ2-2 for the parts outside the CDR3, the full variable domain is AAGVIQSPRHLIKEKRETATLKCYPIPRHDTVYWYQQGPGQDPQFLISFYEKMQSDKGSIPDRFSAQQFSDYHSELNMSSLELGDSALYFCASSSQVDTGELFFGEGSRLTVL.

V and J are TRBV28 and TRBJ2-7, with 14 bases fitting TRBD2. Germline values: CDR1 MDHEN, CDR2 SYDVKM. The CDR3 contains 17 residues. V was clipped by 5 bases and J by 4 bases; unmatched bases: 10. The CDR3 here is CASSPPTGTSGRYEQYF. The DNA of the CDR3 is TGTGCCAGCAGTCCTCCCACCGGGACTAGCGGGAGATACGAGCAGTACTTC.

J is TRBJ1-5 and V is TRBV28; 8 nucleotides line up with TRBD1. Germline V gene data show CDR1 as MDHEN and CDR2 as SYDVKM. V lost 4 bases, J lost 4 bases, and 6 bases stayed unmatched. CDR3 length equals 15 residues. DNA of the CDR3: TGTGCCAGCAGTTGGCAGGACAGGGTGAATCAGCCCCAGCATTTT. Protein sequence: CASSWQDRVNQPQHF.

The chain employs TRBV7-2 and TRBJ1-3; D gene unclear. Germline CDR1 is SGHTA and CDR2 is FQGNSA. The CDR3 is 14 residues long. Trimming shortened V by 6 bases and J by 4 bases, and 13 bases separated the two germline ends. In DNA form, the CDR3 reads TGTGCCAGCAGGTTATCTGGTACGGGAAACACCATATATTTT. It translates to CASRLSGTGNTIYF.

The chain couples TRBV7-9 to TRBJ2-1; D is possibly TRBD2 (5 bases). CDR3 size: 17 residues. V was pared by 4 bases and J by 1 base, with 17 bases between. Germline CDR1 is SEHNR and CDR2 is FQNEAQ (reference sequence). DNA for the CDR3: TGTGCCAGCAGCTCTGGCTCGGGGATAACATCCTACAATGAGCAGTTCTTC. It specifies CASSSGSGITSYNEQFF.

V usage is TRBV5-6 and J usage is TRBJ2-3, with 13 bases lining up with TRBD2. The CDR3 spans 17 residues. Germline CDR1 and CDR2: SGHDT and YYEEEE. V shed 3 bases and J 8 bases; nucleotides not matched to a gene: 12. The CDR3 DNA sequence: TGTGCCAGCAGCTCGGGACTAGCGGGGCTTTCCCCGATTACGCAGTATTTT. Residues: CASSSGLAGLSPITQYF.